The rows below give T cell receptor beta chains drawn from one sample of a study of cytomegalovirus exposure and HLA in healthy donors. Only in-frame clones appear in the TCRdb table, and some are missing; sequencing was by immunoSEQ multiplex PCR. The sample carries 260,000 or so clones, approximately 87% recorded once. Sequencing was done on a sample of PBMCs. These receptors all stem from a woman younger than 30 in good health and CMV-seronegative. Both conserved end residues are part of each CDR3. A D gene is named only where the DNA matches it firmly.

V	D	J	CDR3
TRBV28	-	TRBJ2-1	CASSLSTYEQFF
TRBV28	-	TRBJ2-1	CASSPPSDEQFF
TRBV15	TRBD2	TRBJ2-7	CATSRDRGGPYEQYF
TRBV28	-	TRBJ2-1	CASSLLRQVPNEQFF
TRBV13	-	TRBJ2-7	CASSARDNYEQYF
TRBV6-5	-	TRBJ1-5	CASSYSAGGGDQPQHF
TRBV5-1	-	TRBJ2-2	CASRMAGSANTGELFF
TRBV6-5	-	TRBJ1-2	CASSYSKRSGYTF
TRBV11-3	-	TRBJ2-5	CASSSSGDRETQYF
TRBV18	-	TRBJ2-3	CASSVGAVSDTQYF
TRBV27	TRBD2	TRBJ2-7	CASSFSHGTTTYEQYF
TRBV6-5	-	TRBJ2-1	CASSYSFSVDEQFF